These T cell receptor beta chains were read from a single sample in a study of vaccination effects on CD4 cells after COVID-19. Produced via immunoSEQ multiplex PCR; TCRdb's table is partial and in-frame only. Of about 17,000 clones in the sample, about 76% are singletons; the top ten hold roughly 20%. The antigens these receptors bind are not known. The sample consisted of CD4+ T cells from PBMCs cultured with SARS-CoV-2 spike peptides, taken after COVID-19 vaccination. These receptors were taken from a human donor who had a prior SARS-CoV-2 infection. CDR3s include the opening cysteine and the closing phenylalanine or tryptophan. Fields, in order: V gene, clone size, D gene, J gene, CDR3 protein, CDR3 DNA. The D gene is left open where the match is weak. The size of a clone is reported for some rows only, either as once, few or many, or as a class for expanded clones.

TRBV2	.	.	TRBJ1-5	CASSDTLAQHF	TGTGCCAGCAGTGACACACTGGCCCAGCATTTT
TRBV11-3	.	TRBD2	TRBJ2-4	CASSSLTSGRAKNIQYF	TGTGCCAGCAGCTCCTTGACTAGCGGGAGAGCCAAAAACATTCAGTACTTC
TRBV5-6	.	TRBD1	TRBJ1-6	CASSQGRLTGGNSPLHF	TGTGCCAGCAGCCAAGGAAGGCTAACAGGGGGGAATTCACCCCTCCACTTT
TRBV2	.	.	TRBJ1-1	CASSEEGGPAIFNTEAFF	TGTGCCAGCAGTGAAGAGGGGGGGCCGGCGATTTTCAACACTGAAGCTTTCTTT
TRBV6-1	.	.	TRBJ2-7	CASSELTSTTHF	TGTGCCAGCAGTGAATTAACGTCTACCACCCACTTC
TRBV5-6	.	TRBD1	TRBJ2-5	CASSLTGVQETQYF	TGTGCCAGCAGCCTTACAGGGGTTCAAGAGACCCAGTACTTC
TRBV11-2	.	TRBD1	TRBJ1-1	CASSFQGGNTEAFF	TGTGCCAGCAGCTTTCAGGGGGGTAACACTGAAGCTTTCTTT
TRBV6-2/TRBV6-3	.	.	TRBJ2-7	CASSSGFWPSVYEQYF	TGTGCCAGCAGTTCGGGGTTTTGGCCGTCAGTTTACGAGCAGTACTTC
TRBV30	.	TRBD1	TRBJ1-5	CAWSLPRQGRGPNQPQHF	TGTGCCTGGAGTTTGCCCCGACAGGGAAGGGGCCCCAATCAGCCCCAGCATTTT
TRBV2	.	.	TRBJ1-5	CASSGQRLGQPQHF	TGTGCCAGCAGTGGACAGCGGTTAGGTCAGCCCCAGCATTTT
TRBV2	.	.	TRBJ1-2	CASSSNGEGYTF	TGTGCCAGCAGCTCTAATGGGGAGGGCTACACCTTC
TRBV7-8	.	TRBD1	TRBJ1-6	CASSHIWGGTDNSPLHF	TGTGCCAGCAGCCACATATGGGGGGGGACAGATAATTCACCCCTCCACTTT
TRBV9	once	.	TRBJ2-3	CASSRSGSSTDTQYF	TGTGCCAGCAGCAGATCAGGATCTAGCACAGATACGCAGTATTTT
TRBV7-9	.	.	TRBJ1-3	CASSLNSGSGNTIYF	TGTGCCAGCAGCTTAAATTCGGGCTCTGGAAACACCATATATTTT
TRBV6-2/TRBV6-3	.	.	TRBJ2-7	CASSSYRVVYEQYF	TGTGCCAGCAGTTCCTACAGGGTTGTCTACGAGCAGTACTTC
TRBV2	once	.	TRBJ1-2	CASSDLGRYYGYTF	TGTGCCAGCAGTGATTTGGGCAGGTACTATGGCTACACCTTC
TRBV12-5	.	TRBD2	TRBJ2-7	CASGFYTGLAGDEQYF	TGTGCTAGTGGTTTTTATACGGGGCTAGCGGGAGACGAGCAGTACTTC
TRBV11-3	.	.	TRBJ1-3	CASSVDLSGNTIYF	TGTGCCAGCAGCGTTGACCTCTCTGGAAACACCATATATTTT
TRBV5-5	once	.	TRBJ1-6	CASSRPEGQIYNSPLHF	TGTGCCAGCAGCCGACCCGAAGGACAGATTTATAATTCACCCCTCCACTTT
TRBV5-1	.	.	TRBJ1-1	CASSVGTAGVTEAFF	TGCGCCAGCAGCGTGGGGACGGCTGGTGTCACTGAAGCTTTCTTT
TRBV27	.	TRBD2	TRBJ2-2	CASRRNSGGHNTGELFF	TGTGCCAGCAGAAGAAATAGCGGGGGCCATAACACCGGGGAGCTGTTTTTT
TRBV11-3	few	.	TRBJ2-1	CASSPRTDTYNEQFF	TGTGCCAGCAGCCCCCGGACTGACACGTACAATGAGCAGTTCTTC
TRBV30	.	.	TRBJ1-5	CAWSVLGRGQPQHF	TGTGCCTGGAGTGTACTAGGACGGGGGCAGCCCCAGCATTTT